This T cell receptor beta chain was obtained from a study of cytomegalovirus exposure and HLA in healthy donors. Looked up from germline, CDR1 is SGHTA and CDR2 is FQGNSA. This CDR3 comprises 17 residues. The V segment lost 5 bases and the J segment 2 bases; nucleotides outside the gene matches: 14. Points from the study as a whole: The dataset shows that most TCR sequences were rare, while some public TCRs occurred in many donors.

Note on this clone: Its antigen is not known.

PCR involved 60 Vbeta and 13 Jbeta primers. The data were produced by immunoSEQ multiplex PCR, yet TCRdb's version contains in-frame clones alone and is incomplete. Among 150,000 to 200,000 clones listed, nearly 80% were seen once. The chain carries TRBV7-2 and TRBJ2-7, with 8 bases lining up with TRBD1. What was sequenced was PBMCs. This clonotype was sampled from a man over 45 in good health and CMV-seropositive. Here the CDR3 DNA reads TGTGCCAGCAGCCTTCTTAACCGGGACAGGCTCACCTACGAGCAGTACTTC. This translates into CASSLLNRDRLTYEQYF.